The T cell receptor (beta chain) described here comes from a study of cytomegalovirus exposure and HLA in healthy donors. Whole-study results and caveats: Under in vitro conditions, three CMV-associated chains were confirmed as specific for CMV antigens.

This clone was seen a few times. Antigen specificity is unknown. The sample holds other DNA sequences that translate to the same CDR3. The CDR3 contains 16 residues. Germline values: CDR1 SGHRS, CDR2 YFSETQ. J was trimmed by 1 base and V by 2 bases; bases with no gene match: 2. Clones were read by immunoSEQ multiplex PCR, and TCRdb kept only the in-frame ones, dropping some. Here the sample spans fewer than 250,000 clones, approximately 83% being singletons. This receptor was obtained from a woman aged 25-40 years in good health and CMV-seropositive. The sequenced sample consisted of PBMCs. The chain carries TRBV5-1 and TRBJ2-3, with 12 bases fitting TRBD2. In nucleotides, the CDR3 is TGCGCCAGCAGCTTCCGACTAGCGGGAGGCACAGATACGCAGTATTTT. It specifies CASSFRLAGGTDTQYF.